Each of the 17 T cell receptor beta chains below was sequenced from the same sample in a study of blood T cell repertoires in COVID-19. The repertoire was sequenced with immunoSEQ multiplex PCR; TCRdb's copy has only in-frame clones and lacks some. The sample contains 40,000 to 50,000 clones, 89% of which appear only once. The specimen was peripheral blood. These receptors were taken from a human donor in a cohort sampled during active COVID-19.

The rearrangement links TRBV2 to TRBJ2-1; 7 nucleotides line up with TRBD2. The CDR3 has 17 amino acids. The V gene's germline CDR1 is SNHLY and CDR2 FYNNEI. V dropped 4 bases and J dropped 1; count of bases not matched to a gene: 10. In DNA form, the CDR3 reads TGTGCCAGCAGTGCCCTAGGCGGACTAGGGTCCTACAATGAGCAGTTCTTC. Translation: CASSALGGLGSYNEQFF.

The V call is TRBV2, the J call TRBJ1-1; perhaps TRBD1 as D (6 bases). Trimming pared 5 bases from V and 4 bases from J, leaving 17 bases between. CDR1 is SNHLY, CDR2 FYNNEI, per germline. This CDR3 spans 15 amino acids. CDR3 in DNA: TGTGCCAGCAGTTATTTAGGGGGTAGGACCACTGAAGCTTTCTTT. It yields the protein CASSYLGGRTTEAFF.

The V gene is TRBV7-9, the J gene TRBJ2-3; a weak D match, TRBD1 (5 bases). The CDR3 is 15 residues long. Trimming took 0 bases from V and 2 from J, leaving 9 bases between them. The germline V gene encodes CDR1 SEHNR and CDR2 FQNEAQ (reference sequence). The chain's CDR3 is CASSLASGFTDTQYF. CDR3 nucleotide sequence: TGTGCCAGCAGCTTAGCTTCAGGGTTCACAGATACGCAGTATTTT.

The chain couples TRBV5-4 to TRBJ2-1; D is possibly TRBD1 (5 bases). The CDR3 runs to 14 residues. The germline V gene encodes CDR1 SGHNT and CDR2 YYREEE (reference sequence). V was trimmed by 2 bases and J by 2 bases, leaving 8 bases between them. The CDR3 spells CASSLRGPYNEQFF. The CDR3 DNA reads as TGTGCCAGCAGCTTAAGGGGCCCCTACAATGAGCAGTTCTTC.

This rearrangement joins TRBV29-1 to TRBJ2-7, with 10 bases matching TRBD1. Germline V CDR1 and CDR2: SQVTM, ANQGSEA. The trim removed 6 bases at V and 3 bases at J, leaving 11 bases unmatched. The CDR3 contains 15 residues. The CDR3 loop is CSVPKGQGGYYEQYF. As DNA, the CDR3 is TGCAGCGTCCCAAAAGGACAGGGGGGCTACTACGAGCAGTACTTC.

The rearrangement uses TRBV21-1 and TRBJ2-3; the table's D call of TRBD2 was not tested on the DNA. TRBV21-1 is assigned pseudogene status. CDR3 size: 19 residues. CDR3 residues: CASSKAGALAGGQSDTQYF. In DNA form, the CDR3 reads TGTGCCAGCAGCAAAGCGGGGGCACTAGCGGGAGGCCAATCAGATACGCAGTATTTT.

The genes are TRBV12-3 or TRBV12-4 and TRBJ2-7; no reliable D call. Trimming took 2 bases from V and 6 from J, leaving 8 bases between them. The CDR3 consists of 12 residues. The CDR3 coding sequence is TGTGCCAGCAGTTTACTGAGTTTCGAGCAGTACTTC. Its translation: CASSLLSFEQYF.

The chain couples TRBV4-1 to TRBJ2-1, with D perhaps matching TRBD2 (6 bases). V was shortened by 6 bases and J by 0 bases, with 18 bases between the two germline ends. The CDR3 totals 17 residues. In germline, CDR1 is MGHRA, CDR2 YSYEKL. The CDR3 region is CASRGSGTSGSYNEQFF. CDR3 bases: TGCGCCAGCAGGGGGTCGGGGACTTCGGGCTCCTACAATGAGCAGTTCTTC.

This chain connects TRBV2 to TRBJ2-7, with D perhaps TRBD2 (6 bases). The CDR3 covers 14 residues. The V end was cut by 7 bases, the J end by 3 bases, with 16 bases between. CDR1 is SNHLY, CDR2 FYNNEI, per germline. The CDR3 region is CASTRERFGYEQYF. The CDR3 DNA reads as TGTGCCAGCACTCGGGAGCGCTTCGGCTACGAGCAGTACTTC.

The rearrangement joins TRBV9 to TRBJ1-1; tentatively, D is TRBD1 (5 bases). The CDR3 totals 12 residues. The V and J ends lost 0 bases and 8 bases respectively, with 8 bases between them. From germline, CDR1 is SGDLS and CDR2 YYNGEE. The CDR3 loop reads CASSVVSGEAFF. Here the CDR3 DNA reads TGTGCCAGCAGCGTAGTTTCAGGGGAAGCTTTCTTT.

The rearrangement uses TRBV6-5 and TRBJ2-5; 7 nucleotides agree with TRBD1. Germline assignment: CDR1 MNHEY and CDR2 SVGAGI. The CDR3 has 15 amino acids. V lost 7 bases to trimming and J lost 2 bases; unmatched junction nucleotides: 10. This CDR3 reads CASTLGQVKQETQYF. CDR3 sequence (DNA): TGTGCCAGCACTTTAGGACAGGTTAAACAAGAGACCCAGTACTTC.

This clone was seen once. V and J are TRBV4-3 and TRBJ2-3, with TRBD2 identical over 7 bases. J gave up 4 bases and V 1 base, and 11 bases lay outside the gene matches. CDR1 is LGHNA, CDR2 YSLEER, per germline. The length of the CDR3 is 17 residues. CDR3 loop: CASSQGGGLGKSDTQYF. The CDR3 region has the DNA TGCGCCAGCAGCCAAGGGGGGGGACTGGGAAAGTCAGATACGCAGTATTTT.

The chain combines TRBV5-1 with TRBJ2-1; D is undetermined. V shed 4 bases and J shed 4 bases, with 15 bases lying between them. CDR1 is SGHRS, CDR2 YFSETQ, per germline. The CDR3 sequence is 15 residues long. The CDR3 reads CASSDPAAAYNEQFF. CDR3 in DNA: TGCGCCAGCAGCGACCCGGCGGCTGCGTACAATGAGCAGTTCTTC. Filled out from reference TRBV5-1 and TRBJ2-1, the complete variable domain reads KAGVTQTPRYLIKTRGQQVTLSCSPISGHRSVSWYQQTPGQGLQFLFEYFSETQRNKGNFPGRFSGRQFSNSRSEMNVSTLELGDSALYLCASSDPAAAYNEQFFGPGTRLTVL.

The chain has TRBV5-1 and TRBJ2-1, with 9 positions matching TRBD1. The V and J ends lost 4 bases and 4 bases, in that order; junction bases with no gene match: 3. The CDR3 length is 14 residues. Germline CDR1 reads SGHRS; CDR2 reads YFSETQ. The CDR3 protein is CASSTGTGYNEQFF. The CDR3 DNA follows: TGCGCCAGCAGCACCGGGACAGGGTACAATGAGCAGTTCTTC.

In this sample, this clone turned up once. This chain links TRBV10-3 with TRBJ2-3; 9 bases fit TRBD2. V shed 10 bases, J shed 6 bases, and the junction held 14 bases outside the gene matches. Germline V gene sequence: CDR1 ENHRY, CDR2 SYGVKD. This CDR3 is built from 15 residues. The CDR3 spells CATGGLATLRDTQYF. The CDR3 DNA sequence: TGTGCCACGGGGGGACTAGCTACCCTTCGGGATACGCAGTATTTT.

This chain connects TRBV4-3 to TRBJ2-1, with 10 bases lining up with TRBD2. The CDR3 has 16 residues. V shed 0 bases, J shed 2 bases, and the junction held 1 base outside the gene matches. Germline loops: CDR1 LGHNA, CDR2 YSLEER. The CDR3 bases are TGCGCCAGCAGCCAAGAGCTAGCGGGGGCCTACAATGAGCAGTTCTTC. This encodes CASSQELAGAYNEQFF.

V gene TRBV4-1 combines with J gene TRBJ1-5; 9 positions agree with TRBD1. CDR1 and CDR2 from the germline V gene are MGHRA and YSYEKL. The CDR3 runs 18 residues. V was clipped by 4 bases and J by 8 bases; unmatched bases: 18. The CDR3 loop is CASSRMGRDRVPLEPQHF. The CDR3 DNA reads as TGCGCCAGCAGCCGAATGGGCCGGGACAGGGTCCCCTTAGAGCCCCAGCATTTT.